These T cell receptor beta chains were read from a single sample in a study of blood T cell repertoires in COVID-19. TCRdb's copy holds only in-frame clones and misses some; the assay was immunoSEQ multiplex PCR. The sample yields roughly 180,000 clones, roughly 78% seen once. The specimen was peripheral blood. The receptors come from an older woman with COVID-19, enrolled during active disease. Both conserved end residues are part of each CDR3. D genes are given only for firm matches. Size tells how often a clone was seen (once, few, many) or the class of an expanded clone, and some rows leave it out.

CDR3aa: CASSLSAGRTDTQYF
CDR3nt: TGTGCCAGCAGCCTCTCGGCGGGGCGAACAGATACGCAGTATTTT
j_gene: TRBJ2-3
d_gene: -
abundance: few
v_gene: TRBV2

CDR3aa: CASSRDREESYEQYF
CDR3nt: TGCGCCAGCAGTAGAGACAGGGAGGAAAGCTACGAGCAGTACTTC
j_gene: TRBJ2-7
d_gene: -
abundance: -
v_gene: TRBV23-1

CDR3aa: CASNIPGEGEKLFF
CDR3nt: TGTGCCAGTAATATTCCAGGGGAAGGTGAAAAACTGTTTTTT
j_gene: TRBJ1-4
d_gene: -
abundance: few
v_gene: TRBV19

CDR3aa: CASSLGQPYFNSGNTIYF
CDR3nt: TGTGCCAGCAGCTTAGGACAGCCCTACTTTAACTCTGGAAACACCATATATTTT
j_gene: TRBJ1-3
d_gene: -
abundance: once
v_gene: TRBV11-2

CDR3aa: CASSLREGYAGWYYEQYF
CDR3nt: TGTGCCAGCAGCCTAAGGGAGGGGTACGCTGGTTGGTACTACGAGCAGTACTTC
j_gene: TRBJ2-7
d_gene: TRBD2
abundance: -
v_gene: TRBV11-2

CDR3aa: CAWEPNGAGVQFF
CDR3nt: TGTGCCTGGGAACCTAACGGGGCGGGGGTGCAGTTCTTC
j_gene: TRBJ2-1
d_gene: TRBD2
abundance: -
v_gene: TRBV30

CDR3aa: CASSLRGGKVGELFF
CDR3nt: TGCGCCAGCAGCTTGAGAGGGGGCAAGGTCGGGGAGCTGTTTTTT
j_gene: TRBJ2-2
d_gene: TRBD1
abundance: -
v_gene: TRBV5-1

CDR3aa: CASSRGLAGGDTQYF
CDR3nt: TGCGCCAGCAGCCGAGGTCTAGCGGGGGGGGATACGCAGTATTTT
j_gene: TRBJ2-3
d_gene: TRBD2
abundance: -
v_gene: TRBV4-3

CDR3aa: CASRTRTDIVYNEQFF
CDR3nt: TGCGCCAGCAGAACGAGGACAGATATTGTCTACAATGAGCAGTTCTTC
j_gene: TRBJ2-1
d_gene: -
abundance: -
v_gene: TRBV4-1

CDR3aa: CSAIEPGSNQPQHF
CDR3nt: TGCAGTGCTATTGAGCCCGGGAGCAATCAGCCCCAGCATTTT
j_gene: TRBJ1-5
d_gene: -
abundance: few
v_gene: TRBV20-1

CDR3aa: CASSKAPTGVDQPQHF
CDR3nt: TGTGCCAGTAGTAAAGCCCCAACAGGGGTGGATCAGCCCCAGCATTTT
j_gene: TRBJ1-5
d_gene: TRBD1
abundance: -
v_gene: TRBV19

CDR3aa: CAIRQGQDTDTQYF
CDR3nt: TGTGCCATCAGACAGGGACAGGACACAGATACGCAGTATTTT
j_gene: TRBJ2-3
d_gene: TRBD1
abundance: few
v_gene: TRBV10-3

CDR3aa: CASSQDDRTDTQYF
CDR3nt: TGCGCCAGCAGCCAAGATGACAGGACAGATACGCAGTATTTT
j_gene: TRBJ2-3
d_gene: -
abundance: -
v_gene: TRBV4-3

CDR3aa: CASSSTSGTTYEQYF
CDR3nt: TGTGCCAGCAGTTCGACTAGCGGGACCACCTACGAGCAGTACTTC
j_gene: TRBJ2-7
d_gene: TRBD2
abundance: few
v_gene: TRBV27

CDR3aa: CASTPVGQGGEQYF
CDR3nt: TGTGCCAGCACCCCCGTCGGTCAGGGGGGCGAGCAGTACTTC
j_gene: TRBJ2-7
d_gene: -
abundance: -
v_gene: TRBV2

CDR3aa: CASRGAGANVLTF
CDR3nt: TGTGCCAGCAGAGGAGCCGGGGCCAACGTCCTGACTTTC
j_gene: TRBJ2-6
d_gene: -
abundance: -
v_gene: TRBV7-2

CDR3aa: CAISESRVWGPNQPQHF
CDR3nt: TGTGCCATCAGTGAGTCTCGCGTTTGGGGGCCCAATCAGCCCCAGCATTTT
j_gene: TRBJ1-5
d_gene: -
abundance: -
v_gene: TRBV10-3

CDR3aa: CASSLLTGVNQPQHF
CDR3nt: TGCGCCAGCAGCCTTCTCACAGGGGTCAATCAGCCCCAGCATTTT
j_gene: TRBJ1-5
d_gene: TRBD1
abundance: few
v_gene: TRBV4-1

CDR3aa: CASSLSPSGGFEQFF
CDR3nt: TGTGCCAGCAGCTTGAGCCCTAGCGGGGGGTTTGAGCAGTTCTTC
j_gene: TRBJ2-1
d_gene: TRBD2
abundance: -
v_gene: TRBV5-6

CDR3aa: CASSLAPRGSTDTQYF
CDR3nt: TGTGCCAGCAGCTTGGCCCCCAGGGGGAGCACAGATACGCAGTATTTT
j_gene: TRBJ2-3
d_gene: TRBD1
abundance: -
v_gene: TRBV5-4

CDR3aa: CASSPGLYYTF
CDR3nt: TGTGCCAGTAGTCCCGGACTGTACTACACCTTC
j_gene: TRBJ1-2
d_gene: -
abundance: -
v_gene: TRBV19

CDR3aa: CASRGDRVSGYTF
CDR3nt: TGTGCCAGCAGAGGGGACAGGGTCTCGGGCTACACCTTC
j_gene: TRBJ1-2
d_gene: TRBD1
abundance: -
v_gene: TRBV7-2

CDR3aa: CASSEFRDRVWNTEAFF
CDR3nt: TGTGCCAGCAGCGAGTTCCGGGACAGGGTTTGGAACACTGAAGCTTTCTTT
j_gene: TRBJ1-1
d_gene: TRBD1
abundance: -
v_gene: TRBV9

CDR3aa: CAIGRDRWGDSPLHF
CDR3nt: TGTGCCATAGGACGGGACAGGTGGGGTGATTCACCCCTCCACTTT
j_gene: TRBJ1-6
d_gene: TRBD1
abundance: -
v_gene: TRBV10-3

CDR3aa: CASSRTGYTGELFF
CDR3nt: TGTGCCAGCAGTCGTACAGGTTACACCGGGGAGCTGTTTTTT
j_gene: TRBJ2-2
d_gene: -
abundance: -
v_gene: TRBV28

CDR3aa: CAWRYRSSGANVLTF
CDR3nt: TGTGCCTGGAGGTACCGTAGCTCTGGGGCCAACGTCCTGACTTTC
j_gene: TRBJ2-6
d_gene: -
abundance: -
v_gene: TRBV30